The 22 T cell receptor beta chains below all came from one sample that was sequenced in a study of control samples from healthy donors and cancer patients. Libraries were prepared by immunoSEQ multiplex PCR; TCRdb keeps only in-frame clonotypes and omits some of them. The sample shows 95,000 to 130,000 clones, around 90% of them seen only once. The material sequenced was blood. These receptors were obtained from a woman in her 70s in good health.

The CDR3 loop is CASSYSGDWANYGYTF. The DNA of the CDR3 is TGTGCCAGCAGTTACTCGGGGGACTGGGCTAACTATGGCTACACCTTC. V gene TRBV6-6 combines with J gene TRBJ1-2; D is possibly TRBD1 (5 bases). The V gene's germline CDR1 is MNHNY and CDR2 SVGAGI (reference sequence). The CDR3 runs to 16 residues. Trimming took off 0 bases at V and 0 bases at J, with 11 bases between the two ends.

V and J are TRBV11-2 and TRBJ2-5; TRBD2 agrees at 9 bases. The germline CDR1 and CDR2 sequences are SGHAT and FQNNGV. Unmatched junction bases numbered 4, after V lost 0 bases and J lost 5 bases. CDR3 length: 15 amino acids. CDR3 amino acids: CASSLDWLAGETQYF. Here the CDR3 DNA reads TGTGCCAGCAGCTTAGATTGGCTAGCGGGGGAGACCCAGTACTTC.

V usage is TRBV12-3 or TRBV12-4 and J usage is TRBJ1-1; 8 bases line up with TRBD1. V was clipped by 5 bases and J by 5 bases; unmatched bases: 4. CDR3 length: 13 amino acids. Written as DNA, the CDR3 is TGTGCCAGCAGTAAACAGGGGGGGACTGAAGCTTTCTTT. Encoded protein: CASSKQGGTEAFF.

V and J are TRBV18 and TRBJ2-7; TRBD1 aligns across 8 bases. The V gene end was trimmed by 9 bases and the J gene end by 2 bases; junction bases not matched to a gene: 9. The CDR3 has 14 amino acids. Per germline, CDR1 KGHSH and CDR2 LQKENI. DNA of the CDR3: TGTGCCAGGACGGACAGGGAGGCTCCCTACGAGCAGTACTTC. Encoded protein: CARTDREAPYEQYF.

The chain uses TRBV21-1 and TRBJ1-2; the table's D call of TRBD1 was not tested on the DNA. TRBV21-1 is a pseudogene. The CDR3 length is 15 residues. CDR3 amino acids: CASSKRGDRSYGYTF. DNA for the CDR3: TGTGCCAGCAGCAAAAGGGGGGACAGGAGCTATGGCTACACCTTC.

The chain employs TRBV19 and TRBJ1-1, with D unclear. The CDR3 has 13 amino acids. Germline lookup yields CDR1 LNHDA and CDR2 SQIVND (reference sequence). Trimming removed 6 bases at V and 2 bases at J, with 10 bases between. CDR3 sequence: CASRVGLNTEAFF. The CDR3 DNA reads TGTGCCAGTAGAGTCGGCCTTAACACTGAAGCTTTCTTT.

The V and J genes are TRBV19 and TRBJ2-3, with TRBD1 matching 10 bases. The V gene end was trimmed by 6 bases and the J gene end by 3 bases; junction bases not matched to a gene: 3. Germline V gives CDR1 LNHDA, CDR2 SQIVND (reference sequence). This CDR3 contains 14 residues. The CDR3 loop is CASSDRGRTDTQYF. Here the CDR3 DNA reads TGTGCCAGTAGCGACAGGGGGCGGACAGATACGCAGTATTTT.

The chain is built from TRBV19 and TRBJ1-2; 8 nucleotides match TRBD1. Trimming cost V 4 bases and J 4 bases; bases outside gene matches: 8. From germline, CDR1 is LNHDA and CDR2 SQIVND (reference sequence). The CDR3 has 15 amino acids. This CDR3 is CASSTGQGFGYGYTF. In DNA, the CDR3 is TGTGCCAGTAGTACTGGACAGGGTTTCGGCTATGGCTACACCTTC.

The CDR3 nucleotides read TGTGGTGGGGCCACTGAAGCTTTCTTT. Protein: CGGATEAFF. The chain is built from TRBV12-3 or TRBV12-4 and TRBJ1-1, with D perhaps matching TRBD1 (5 bases). The CDR3 covers 9 residues.

The chain couples TRBV27 to TRBJ1-2, with TRBD1 identical over 7 bases. V lost 4 bases to trimming and J lost 7 bases; unmatched junction nucleotides: 3. Per the germline V gene, CDR1 is MNHEY and CDR2 is SMNVEV (reference sequence). This CDR3 comprises 12 residues. The CDR3 is CASSSRQGGYTF. The DNA of the CDR3 is TGTGCCAGCAGTTCGCGACAGGGTGGCTACACCTTC.

The rearrangement links TRBV6-5 to TRBJ1-2, with D possibly TRBD1 on 6 matching bases. Per the germline V gene, CDR1 is MNHEY and CDR2 is SVGAGI. Trimming removed 11 bases from V and 8 bases from J, with 27 bases in between. CDR3 length: 15 amino acids. The CDR3 nucleotides are TGTGCCGTCGGGGGGCAGGCCCGCGGGATCGGGGGCTACACCTTC. Its translation: CAVGGQARGIGGYTF.

The chain is built from TRBV12-5 and TRBJ1-1, with D maybe TRBD1 (5 bases). Germline V CDR1 and CDR2: LGHNT, FRNRAP. The CDR3 sequence is 15 residues long. V lost 2 bases, J lost 2 bases, and 12 bases lay in between. The CDR3 nucleotides read TGTGCTAGTGGTTTGACTCAGGGAGGTAACACTGAAGCTTTCTTT. This sequence encodes CASGLTQGGNTEAFF.

The chain employs TRBV4-3 and TRBJ2-3, with D unresolved. There are 14 residues in the CDR3. Germline V gene data show CDR1 as LGHNA and CDR2 as YSLEER. The V gene lost 5 bases and the J gene lost 2 bases, with 11 bases spanning the gap. The CDR3 DNA sequence: TGCGCCAGCAGCTCCAGCTGGTCCACAGATACGCAGTATTTT. It encodes CASSSSWSTDTQYF.

The chain carries TRBV7-9 and TRBJ2-7; tentative D call: TRBD1 (5 bases). Per the germline V gene, CDR1 is SEHNR and CDR2 is FQNEAQ (reference sequence). This CDR3 is 12 amino acids long. Trimming removed 5 bases from V and 4 bases from J, with 9 bases in between. The CDR3 sequence: CASSQDSYEQYF. The CDR3 bases are TGTGCCAGCAGCCAAGACAGTTACGAGCAGTACTTC.

A note on this clone: The sample carries other DNA sequences with the same CDR3. The J gene is TRBJ2-2, the V gene TRBV2; 15 bases align to TRBD2. The CDR3 has 16 amino acids. V shed 6 bases, J shed 8 bases, and the junction held 7 bases outside the gene matches. Per germline, CDR1 SNHLY and CDR2 FYNNEI. The CDR3 bases are TGTGCCAGCAGCCAAGGACTAGCGGGGGGGGCGGGGGAGCTGTTTTTT. It encodes CASSQGLAGGAGELFF.

Only one count was recorded for this clone. The rearrangement joins TRBV15 to TRBJ2-7, with D possibly TRBD1 on 5 matching bases. V lost 5 bases and J lost 3, with 11 bases in between. The CDR3 sequence is 13 residues long. CDR1 and CDR2 (germline): LNHNV, YYDKDF (reference sequence). CDR3 sequence: CATSPGHNYEQYF. CDR3 DNA sequence: TGTGCCACCAGCCCCGGACATAACTACGAGCAGTACTTC.

The chain employs TRBV6-1 and TRBJ2-5, with D perhaps matching TRBD1 (5 bases). Per germline, CDR1 MNHNS and CDR2 SASEGT. Trimming pared 3 bases from V and 3 bases from J, leaving 11 bases between. The CDR3 length is 14 residues. The CDR3 here is CASSDIAGKETQYF. CDR3 DNA sequence: TGTGCCAGCAGTGATATAGCAGGGAAAGAGACCCAGTACTTC.

This sequence joins TRBV2 and TRBJ2-7, with 8 positions matching TRBD2. The V and J ends lost 7 bases and 3 bases, in that order; junction bases with no gene match: 5. CDR3 length: 13 amino acids. CDR1 and CDR2 from the germline V gene are SNHLY and FYNNEI. The chain's CDR3 is CASMETSVYEQYF. CDR3 sequence (DNA): TGTGCCAGCATGGAGACTAGCGTCTACGAGCAGTACTTC.

The CDR3 here is CASSLNSYEQYF. In nucleotides, the CDR3 is TGTGCCAGCAGCTTGAACTCCTACGAGCAGTACTTC. The chain employs TRBV11-2 and TRBJ2-7; no definite D call. This CDR3 spans 12 amino acids. CDR1 is SGHAT, CDR2 FQNNGV, per germline. V was cut by 3 bases and J by 0 bases, with 3 bases left in between.

This clone has only one observation. This chain uses TRBV5-1 with TRBJ2-5; 10 bases line up with TRBD1. CDR1 SGHRS and CDR2 YFSETQ come from the germline V gene. V gave up 2 bases and J gave up 5 bases; unmatched junction bases: 6. The CDR3 consists of 15 residues. The CDR3 coding sequence is TGCGCCAGCAGCTTCGGACAGGGGGGTAGGGAGACCCAGTACTTC. Its translation is CASSFGQGGRETQYF.

The chain is built from TRBV21-1 and TRBJ2-5; the D call TRBD1 from the table was never checked on the DNA. TRBV21-1 is a known pseudogene. There are 13 residues in the CDR3. The CDR3 is CASLVRVQETQYF. In nucleotides, the CDR3 is TGTGCCAGCCTGGTCAGGGTTCAGGAGACCCAGTACTTC.

The chain joins TRBV6-1 to TRBJ1-2; D remains unclear. The CDR3 spans 14 residues. CDR1 and CDR2 from the germline V gene are MNHNS and SASEGT. V lost 1 base, J lost 4 bases, and 10 bases lay in between. CDR3 loop: CASSEEVGRYGYTF. CDR3 DNA sequence: TGTGCCAGCAGTGAAGAGGTGGGCCGCTATGGCTACACCTTC.